These 30 T cell receptor beta chains share one sample of origin, sequenced in a study of OX40 agonist ivuxolimab in advanced cancers. TCRdb's copy holds only in-frame clones and misses some; the assay was immunoSEQ multiplex PCR. The sample includes about 43,000 clones, around 88% of them seen just once. Material: CD4+ or CD8+ T cells sorted from blood, obtained in a trial of the OX40 agonist ivuxolimab. These TCRs come from an adult with an advanced solid tumor such as melanoma, head and neck, liver or kidney cancer.

This clone came up once. The chain recombines TRBV11-2 with TRBJ1-5; a possible D gene is TRBD1 (5 bases). CDR3 length: 14 amino acids. Germline CDR1 and CDR2: SGHAT and FQNNGV. Trimming left V 3 bases short and J 5 bases short, with 11 bases between. CDR3 DNA sequence: TGTGCCAGCAGCTTTGGGGGATCGGATCAGCCCCAGCATTTT. Translating gives CASSFGGSDQPQHF. The whole variable domain, filled in from reference TRBV11-2 and TRBJ1-5, reads EAGVAQSPRYKIIEKRQSVAFWCNPISGHATLYWYQQILGQGPKLLIQFQNNGVVDDSQLPKDRFSAERLKGVDSTLKIQPAKLEDSAVYLCASSFGGSDQPQHFGDGTRLSIL.

This chain uses TRBV11-2 with TRBJ1-4, with 8 positions matching TRBD1. Germline V gene lookup returns CDR1 SGHAT and CDR2 FQNNGV. Trimming removed 4 bases from V and 6 bases from J; junction bases left unmatched: 4. The CDR3 consists of 14 residues. CDR3 region: CASSYGQGYEKLFF. CDR3 nucleotide sequence: TGTGCCAGCAGCTACGGACAGGGTTATGAAAAACTGTTTTTT.

The V and J genes are TRBV7-9 and TRBJ2-7, with 10 positions matching TRBD2. Germline assignment: CDR1 SEHNR and CDR2 FQNEAQ (reference sequence). Trimming removed 5 bases from V and 7 bases from J; junction bases left unmatched: 5. CDR3 length: 13 residues. For the CDR3, the DNA is TGTGCCAGCAGCCCTAGCGGGAGTGGGGAGCAGTACTTC. Its translation: CASSPSGSGEQYF. Full variable domain (outside the CDR3, taken from reference TRBV7-9 and TRBJ2-7): DTGVSQNPRHKITKRGQNVTFRCDPISEHNRLYWYRQTLGQGPEFLTYFQNEAQLEKSRLLSDRFSAERPKGSFSTLEIQRTEQGDSAMYLCASSPSGSGEQYFGPGTRLTVT.

The chain couples TRBV25-1 to TRBJ2-1; D unresolved. The CDR3 length is 12 residues. Germline V gene sequence: CDR1 MGHDK, CDR2 SYGVNS. The V and J ends lost 7 bases and 7 bases respectively, with 11 bases between them. The CDR3 region has the DNA TGTGCCAGCAAGGGTAGCTCGAATGAGCAGTTCTTC. Protein sequence: CASKGSSNEQFF.

The chain has TRBV29-1 and TRBJ1-3; D possibly corresponds to TRBD1 (5 bases). The V and J ends lost 4 bases and 0 bases respectively, with 10 bases between them. CDR3 size: 14 residues. CDR1 is SQVTM and CDR2 is ANQGSEA in the germline V gene. DNA for the CDR3: TGCAGCGTTGGGGGCTCAACCTCTGGAAACACCATATATTTT. Amino acids: CSVGGSTSGNTIYF.

The chain has TRBV28 and TRBJ1-5; perhaps TRBD1 as D (5 bases). V lost 7 bases, J lost 1 base, and 17 bases lay in between. Germline V gene lookup returns CDR1 MDHEN and CDR2 SYDVKM. The CDR3 has 16 residues. The CDR3 nucleotides are TGTGCCAGCATCTCGGGGCAGGATTCAAGCAATCAGCCCCAGCATTTT. It encodes CASISGQDSSNQPQHF.

The chain employs TRBV5-8 and TRBJ1-1, with D possibly being TRBD1 (5 bases). CDR1 is SGHTS and CDR2 is YDEGEE in the germline V gene. Trimming removed 2 bases at V and 1 base at J, with 12 bases between. The CDR3 is made up of 15 amino acids. The CDR3 nucleotides are TGTGCCAGCAGCTTTTTTGGAGACAGGAACACTGAAGCTTTCTTT. Translating gives CASSFFGDRNTEAFF. Variable domain in full (rest from reference TRBV5-8 and TRBJ1-1): EAGVTQSPTHLIKTRGQQATLRCSPISGHTSVYWYQQALGLGLQFLLWYDEGEERNRGNFPPRFSGRQFPNYSSELNVNALELEDSALYLCASSFFGDRNTEAFFGQGTRLTVV.

The chain employs TRBV1 and TRBJ2-7. TRBV1 is a listed pseudogene. CDR3 length: 15 residues. The CDR3 nucleotides read TGCACCAGCAGCCGACCTAACGCCCTGAAGTGCGAGCAGTACTTC. It is translated as CTSSRPNALKCEQYF.

This rearrangement joins TRBV7-8 to TRBJ1-6, with D tentatively TRBD1 (5 bases). V was trimmed by 0 bases and J by 6 bases, leaving 12 bases between them. CDR1 is SGHVS, CDR2 FQNEAQ, per germline. This CDR3 is built from 16 residues. CDR3 DNA: TGTGCCAGCAGCTTAGCGTATGGGACTGGTAATTCACCCCTCCACTTT. This codes for CASSLAYGTGNSPLHF.

A few counts support this clone. V gene TRBV19 combines with J gene TRBJ2-5; D is perhaps TRBD2 (7 bases). The germline V gene encodes CDR1 LNHDA and CDR2 SQIVND (reference sequence). V dropped 11 bases and J dropped 5 bases, with 18 bases sitting between them. This CDR3 spans 13 amino acids. The CDR3 protein is CASGEGVRETQYF. In DNA, the CDR3 is TGTGCCTCGGGGGAGGGGGTAAGGGAGACCCAGTACTTC. Supplemented by reference TRBV19 and TRBJ2-5, the full variable domain reads DGGITQSPKYLFRKEGQNVTLSCEQNLNHDAMYWYRQDPGQGLRLIYYSQIVNDFQKGDIAEGYSVSREKKESFPLTVTSAQKNPTAFYLCASGEGVRETQYFGPGTRLLVL.

V is TRBV9 and J is TRBJ2-5; D gene unclear. Trimming removed 4 bases at V and 1 base at J, with 11 bases between. The CDR3 loop spans 14 amino acids. Germline values: CDR1 SGDLS, CDR2 YYNGEE. CDR3 coding DNA: TGTGCCAGCAGCCCAAGGCTCTTCCAAGAGACCCAGTACTTC. This codes for CASSPRLFQETQYF.

The genes are TRBV4-2 and TRBJ2-1; TRBD2 might be the D (7 bases). Germline V gene data show CDR1 as LGHNA and CDR2 as YNFKEQ. The CDR3 runs to 16 residues. Trimming pared 0 bases from V and 6 bases from J, leaving 15 bases between. Here the CDR3 reads CASSQEIAGAGNEQFF. CDR3 bases: TGTGCCAGCAGCCAAGAAATTGCGGGGGCGGGCAATGAGCAGTTCTTC.

This sequence joins TRBV6-1 and TRBJ2-5; D unclear. Per germline, CDR1 MNHNS and CDR2 SASEGT. The CDR3 extends over 12 amino acids. V was shortened by 8 bases and J by 1 base, with 8 bases between the two germline ends. CDR3 residues: CASRNLQETQYF. CDR3 nucleotide sequence: TGTGCCAGCCGAAACCTCCAAGAGACCCAGTACTTC.

The chain couples TRBV2 to TRBJ2-7; 15 positions match TRBD2. Looked up from germline, CDR1 is SNHLY and CDR2 is FYNNEI. The CDR3 has 14 amino acids. Trimming removed 6 bases from V and 7 bases from J; junction bases left unmatched: 4. The CDR3 DNA reads as TGTGCCAGCAGCACGGGACTAGCGGGGGGAGAGCAGTACTTC. Encoded protein: CASSTGLAGGEQYF. The whole variable domain, remainder taken from reference TRBV2 and TRBJ2-7, is EPEVTQTPSHQVTQMGQEVILRCVPISNHLYFYWYRQILGQKVEFLVSFYNNEISEKSEIFDDQFSVERPDGSNFTLKIRSTKLEDSAMYFCASSTGLAGGEQYFGPGTRLTVT.

This clone was observed a single time. The gene calls are TRBV9 and TRBJ2-6; 9 bases match TRBD1. CDR3 length: 17 amino acids. The J segment lost 0 bases and the V segment lost 2 bases, leaving 3 bases of the junction unmatched. The germline V gene encodes CDR1 SGDLS and CDR2 YYNGEE. The CDR3 nucleotides are TGTGCCAGCAGCGTTGGACAGGGGCGCTCTGGGGCCAACGTCCTGACTTTC. This translates into CASSVGQGRSGANVLTF. Drawing the rest from reference TRBV9 and TRBJ2-6, the complete variable domain is DSGVTQTPKHLITATGQRVTLRCSPRSGDLSVYWYQQSLDQGLQFLIQYYNGEERAKGNILERFSAQQFPDLHSELNLSSLELGDSALYFCASSVGQGRSGANVLTFGAGSRLTVL.

The chain uses TRBV5-6 and TRBJ2-3; perhaps TRBD2 as D (6 bases). Between the trimmed V and J ends, which lost 7 bases and 1 base, there was a span of 16 bases. The germline V gene has CDR1 SGHDT and CDR2 YYEEEE. The CDR3 is 15 residues long. The CDR3 bases are TGTGCCAGCCGCAGGGCCGGAGGGGGCACAGATACGCAGTATTTT. Its protein product is CASRRAGGGTDTQYF.

The chain couples TRBV19 to TRBJ2-1; TRBD2 aligns across 12 bases. Per the germline V gene, CDR1 is LNHDA and CDR2 is SQIVND (reference sequence). This CDR3 contains 16 residues. V dropped 2 bases and J dropped 7; count of bases not matched to a gene: 6. The CDR3 DNA reads as TGTGCCAGTAGTATAAATCTAGCGGGGGGGCTTAATGAGCAGTTCTTC. Translating gives CASSINLAGGLNEQFF.

V usage is TRBV28 and J usage is TRBJ1-4; D unclear. V gave up 5 bases and J gave up 7 bases, with 17 bases separating them. Per the germline V gene, CDR1 is MDHEN and CDR2 is SYDVKM. CDR3 length: 15 amino acids. The CDR3 is CASSPPLSSLEKLFF. CDR3 coding DNA: TGTGCCAGCAGTCCCCCTCTTAGTAGCCTTGAAAAACTGTTTTTT. The full variable domain, completed using reference TRBV28 and TRBJ1-4, is DVKVTQSSRYLVKRTGEKVFLECVQDMDHENMFWYRQDPGLGLRLIYFSYDVKMKEKGDIPEGYSVSREKKERFSLILESASTNQTSMYLCASSPPLSSLEKLFFGSGTQLSVL.

The V gene is TRBV4-2, the J gene TRBJ1-2; 7 nucleotides line up with TRBD1. The CDR3 contains 17 residues. The trim removed 3 bases at V and 7 bases at J, leaving 17 bases unmatched. The germline CDR1 and CDR2 sequences are LGHNA and YNFKEQ. CDR3 residues: CASSQDGTASLRGGYTF. The DNA for the CDR3 is TGTGCCAGCAGCCAGGACGGGACAGCCAGTTTGAGGGGTGGCTACACCTTC.

Here the CDR3 reads CASSTPGPLSYNEQFF. In DNA, the CDR3 is TGTGCCAGCAGCACACCGGGACCGCTCTCCTACAATGAGCAGTTCTTC. The chain links TRBV21-1 to TRBJ2-1. TRBV21-1 is a pseudogene segment. The CDR3 loop spans 16 amino acids.

This sequence joins TRBV7-8 and TRBJ2-5; 8 bases match TRBD2. The CDR3 totals 18 residues. The V segment lost 1 base and the J segment 4 bases; nucleotides outside the gene matches: 14. Germline values: CDR1 SGHVS, CDR2 FQNEAQ. This CDR3 is CASSLVFPGGNVGETQYF. In DNA form, the CDR3 reads TGTGCCAGCAGCTTAGTTTTTCCGGGGGGGAACGTGGGAGAGACCCAGTACTTC.

The J gene is TRBJ1-4, the V gene TRBV5-4; TRBD1 aligns across 7 bases. V lost 4 bases, J lost 1 base, and 13 bases stayed unmatched. Germline V gene data show CDR1 as SGHNT and CDR2 as YYREEE (reference sequence). The CDR3 is made up of 18 amino acids. CDR3 nucleotides: TGTGCCAGCAGCAGTGGTGGATCAGGGGGTGGAACTAATGAAAAACTGTTTTTT. Protein sequence: CASSSGGSGGGTNEKLFF.

A few counts support this clone. The genes are TRBV18 and TRBJ1-1; TRBD1 aligns across 7 bases. The CDR3 is 13 residues long. After removal of 5 bases from V and 7 bases from J, the junction contained 7 bases not matched to a gene. CDR1 KGHSH and CDR2 LQKENI come from the germline V gene. CDR3 residues: CASSSTGVDEAFF. CDR3 sequence (DNA): TGTGCCAGCTCAAGTACAGGGGTCGATGAAGCTTTCTTT. The variable domain in full, completed from reference TRBV18 and TRBJ1-1, reads NAGVMQNPRHLVRRRGQEARLRCSPMKGHSHVYWYRQLPEEGLKFMVYLQKENIIDESGMPKERFSAEFPKEGPSILRIQQVVRGDSAAYFCASSSTGVDEAFFGQGTRLTVV.

The chain links TRBV7-3 to TRBJ1-1; D remains ambiguous. The V and J ends lost 4 bases and 4 bases respectively, with 10 bases between them. The CDR3 is 13 amino acids. CDR1 is SGHTA, CDR2 FQGTGA, per germline. The chain's CDR3 is CASSYGVGTEAFF. The DNA of the CDR3 is TGTGCCAGCAGCTACGGGGTTGGCACTGAAGCTTTCTTT.

V and J are TRBV5-4 and TRBJ2-1; D is possibly TRBD1 (6 bases). CDR3 size: 14 residues. Germline CDR1 SGHNT, CDR2 YYREEE (reference sequence). V dropped 1 base and J dropped 9 bases, with 14 bases sitting between them. CDR3 DNA sequence: TGTGCCAGCAGCTTGATACAGGGTAAAGGTGAGCAGTTCTTC. Amino acids: CASSLIQGKGEQFF.

This chain connects TRBV7-9 to TRBJ2-1; 14 bases match TRBD2. This CDR3 has 16 residues. V was clipped by 5 bases and J by 9 bases; unmatched bases: 9. The germline gives CDR1 SEHNR, CDR2 FQNEAQ (reference sequence). DNA of the CDR3: TGTGCCAGCAGCCCAGGGACTAGCGGGAGTCAGGGTGAGCAGTTCTTC. Translation gives CASSPGTSGSQGEQFF.

The chain joins TRBV4-1 to TRBJ1-4, with D possibly matching TRBD1 (5 bases). From germline, CDR1 is MGHRA and CDR2 YSYEKL. The V and J ends lost 1 base and 5 bases respectively, with 14 bases between them. The CDR3 spans 16 residues. The CDR3 DNA sequence: TGCGCCAGCAGCCAAGGGGTATCAGGGAGAAATGAAAAACTGTTTTTT. Translated, it gives CASSQGVSGRNEKLFF.

The genes are TRBV6-1 and TRBJ2-7; D is perhaps TRBD1 (5 bases). Deletions cut 4 bases from V and 0 bases from J, with 7 bases between. CDR1 is MNHNS and CDR2 is SASEGT in the germline V gene. There are 13 residues in the CDR3. CDR3 loop: CASSVTDSYEQYF. The CDR3 DNA reads as TGTGCCAGCAGTGTGACAGACTCCTACGAGCAGTACTTC.

The chain joins TRBV7-9 to TRBJ2-2; D is ambiguous. CDR3 size: 13 residues. The V end was cut by 1 base, the J end by 3 bases, with 3 bases between. The germline CDR1 and CDR2 sequences are SEHNR and FQNEAQ (reference sequence). In nucleotides, the CDR3 is TGTGCCAGCAGCTTAGTTGACACCGGGGAGCTGTTTTTT. It codes for CASSLVDTGELFF.

The V call is TRBV5-1, the J call TRBJ2-5; TRBD1 matches at 7 bases. Trimming at V came to 5 bases and at J to 2 bases, leaving 9 bases not matched to a gene. The CDR3 has 15 amino acids. Germline CDR1 and CDR2: SGHRS and YFSETQ. The CDR3 here is CASSGDRAHQETQYF. DNA of the CDR3: TGCGCCAGCAGTGGAGACAGGGCGCATCAAGAGACCCAGTACTTC.